This TCR beta chain appears in the sequencing data of a study of T cells in Graves' hyperthyroidism and ophthalmopathy. The sample holds many counts of this clonotype. The CDR3 is 14 amino acids. Per the germline V gene, CDR1 is MDHEN and CDR2 is SYDVKM. Unmatched junction bases numbered 4, after V lost 6 bases and J lost 5 bases. There were TCR beta CDR3 regions amplified from RNA transcripts. Initially, a first-round RT-PCR of the TCR CDR3 employed the HTBI primer set. TCRdb independently ran MiXCR on the multiplex PCR reads; one entry per CDR3 protein. In the table there are roughly 660,000 distinct CDR3 sequences, around 15% of which are singletons.

The V gene is TRBV28, the J gene TRBJ1-1, with 12 bases aligning to TRBD1. Sequenced input: blood. The TCR sequence derives from a man aged 45-65 years with Graves' hyperthyroidism. This CDR3 reads CASSWDRGRTEAFF. The DNA of the CDR3 is TGTGCCAGCAGCTGGGACAGGGGGCGAACTGAAGCTTTCTTT.